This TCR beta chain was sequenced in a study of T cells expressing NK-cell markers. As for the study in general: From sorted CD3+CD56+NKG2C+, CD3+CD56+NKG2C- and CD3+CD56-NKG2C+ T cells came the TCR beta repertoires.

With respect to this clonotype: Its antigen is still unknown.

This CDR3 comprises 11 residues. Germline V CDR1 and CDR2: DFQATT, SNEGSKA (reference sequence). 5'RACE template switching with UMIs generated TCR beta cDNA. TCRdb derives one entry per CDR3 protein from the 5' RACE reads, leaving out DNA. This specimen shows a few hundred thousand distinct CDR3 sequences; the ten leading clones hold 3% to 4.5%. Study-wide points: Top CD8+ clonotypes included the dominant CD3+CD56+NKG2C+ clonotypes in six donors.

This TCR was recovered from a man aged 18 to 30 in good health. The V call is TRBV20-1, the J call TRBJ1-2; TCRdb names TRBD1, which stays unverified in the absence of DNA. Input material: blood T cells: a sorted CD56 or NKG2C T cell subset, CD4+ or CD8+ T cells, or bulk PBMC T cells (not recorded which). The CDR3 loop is CSRLGALGYTF.